Following are 18 T cell receptor beta chains from one sample sequenced in a study of shared clonotypes between healthy human individuals. Assay: immunoSEQ multiplex PCR; the TCRdb copy retains only in-frame clones and omits some. The repertoire includes 450,000 to 500,000 clones, about 78% of them detected once, and around 12% sits in the top ten. The sample consisted of PBMCs. The receptors were gathered from a woman in her forties in good health. Some clones in this sample may be carry-over from other donors' samples.

The chain employs TRBV27 and TRBJ2-7; TRBD1 or TRBD2 may be the D gene (6 bases each). The germline V gene has CDR1 MNHEY and CDR2 SMNVEV (reference sequence). Trimming took 6 bases from V and 4 from J, leaving 25 bases between them. The CDR3 consists of 17 residues. The CDR3 DNA reads as TGTGCCAGCAGATCCCGTAGGTTGGGGGGCGCAAGGTACGAGCAGTACTTC. Its protein is CASRSRRLGGARYEQYF.

The chain combines TRBV15 with TRBJ2-7; 9 positions match TRBD1. Germline values: CDR1 LNHNV, CDR2 YYDKDF (reference sequence). Losses at the gene ends were 3 bases for V and 5 bases for J; bases not matched to a gene: 20. The CDR3 extends over 19 amino acids. The CDR3 is CATSSDRDRVFAAAHEQYF. CDR3 in DNA: TGTGCCACCAGCAGCGACCGGGACAGGGTATTCGCGGCCGCCCACGAGCAGTACTTC.

The chain combines TRBV19 with TRBJ2-2; 11 bases fit TRBD2. Per the germline V gene, CDR1 is LNHDA and CDR2 is SQIVND (reference sequence). The V gene end was trimmed by 10 bases and the J gene end by 7 bases; junction bases not matched to a gene: 14. CDR3 length: 16 residues. CDR3 region: CATSLRLAGRGGELFF. As DNA, the CDR3 is TGTGCCACCAGCCTTAGACTAGCGGGGCGCGGCGGGGAGCTGTTTTTT. Looking up the rest from reference TRBV19 and TRBJ2-2 gives the full variable domain: DGGITQSPKYLFRKEGQNVTLSCEQNLNHDAMYWYRQDPGQGLRLIYYSQIVNDFQKGDIAEGYSVSREKKESFPLTVTSAQKNPTAFYLCATSLRLAGRGGELFFGEGSRLTVL.

The chain uses TRBV28 and TRBJ2-5, with D uncertain. With 3 bases removed from V and 4 bases from J, the gap between germline ends came to 12 bases. CDR3 length: 14 amino acids. Germline lookup yields CDR1 MDHEN and CDR2 SYDVKM. CDR3 bases: TGTGCCAGCAGTTTCAACACCAATCTAGAGACCCAGTACTTC. Translating gives CASSFNTNLETQYF.

The chain is built from TRBV7-6 and TRBJ1-3, with 8 nucleotides matching TRBD1. The V and J ends lost 5 bases and 4 bases, in that order; junction bases with no gene match: 4. This CDR3 spans 14 amino acids. Looked up from germline, CDR1 is SGHVS and CDR2 is FNYEAQ. This chain's CDR3 is CASSTGQGGNTIYF. Here the CDR3 DNA reads TGTGCCAGCAGCACCGGACAGGGAGGAAACACCATATATTTT.

The rearrangement uses TRBV7-3 and TRBJ2-3, with 11 bases lining up with TRBD2. The CDR3 totals 14 residues. Trimming took 2 bases from V and 7 from J; bases not matched to a gene: 2. From germline, CDR1 is SGHTA and CDR2 FQGTGA. The CDR3 reads CASSLGTSGHTQYF. The CDR3 nucleotides read TGTGCCAGCAGCTTAGGGACTAGCGGTCATACGCAGTATTTT.

This clone was seen only once. V and J are TRBV28 and TRBJ2-1, with D possibly being TRBD1 (5 bases). Deletions cut 6 bases from V and 7 bases from J, with 16 bases between. CDR3 size: 14 residues. Germline CDR1 is MDHEN and CDR2 is SYDVKM. CDR3 sequence: CASSRDQGMNEQFF. In DNA form, the CDR3 reads TGTGCCAGCAGCCGCGATCAGGGAATGAATGAGCAGTTCTTC. Filled out from reference TRBV28 and TRBJ2-1, the complete variable domain reads DVKVTQSSRYLVKRTGEKVFLECVQDMDHENMFWYRQDPGLGLRLIYFSYDVKMKEKGDIPEGYSVSREKKERFSLILESASTNQTSMYLCASSRDQGMNEQFFGPGTRLTVL.

This chain connects TRBV7-2 to TRBJ1-1, with 8 bases that match TRBD1. V gave up 5 bases and J gave up 3 bases; unmatched junction bases: 11. This CDR3 region has 16 residues. Per germline, CDR1 SGHTA and CDR2 FQGNSA. CDR3 loop: CASSPGTGTWDTEAFF. The CDR3 nucleotides are TGTGCCAGCAGCCCCGGGACAGGAACCTGGGACACTGAAGCTTTCTTT.

In this sample, this clone turned up a few times. The genes are TRBV7-9 and TRBJ1-5, with D uncertain. Germline V gene sequence: CDR1 SEHNR, CDR2 FQNEAQ (reference sequence). The V and J ends lost 2 bases and 9 bases respectively, with 14 bases between them. The CDR3 consists of 14 residues. The CDR3 is CASSLSSRAGPQHF. DNA of the CDR3: TGTGCCAGCAGCTTATCATCCCGCGCTGGGCCCCAGCATTTT.

This rearrangement joins TRBV5-1 to TRBJ2-1, with a tentative D call TRBD2 (6 bases). The CDR3 covers 15 residues. Trimming pared 0 bases from V and 5 bases from J, leaving 12 bases between. Germline V lookup: CDR1 SGHRS, CDR2 YFSETQ. The CDR3: CASSLASSANNEQFF. DNA for the CDR3: TGCGCCAGCAGCTTGGCCTCTAGCGCTAACAATGAGCAGTTCTTC.

J is TRBJ2-7 and V is TRBV5-1; no definite D call. V lost 0 bases to trimming and J lost 0 bases, with 7 bases between them. The CDR3 consists of 14 residues. Germline CDR1 is SGHRS and CDR2 is YFSETQ. The CDR3 is CASSLVGNSYEQYF. CDR3 bases: TGCGCCAGCAGCTTGGTGGGCAACTCCTACGAGCAGTACTTC.

The chain combines TRBV5-1 with TRBJ2-1; 10 bases are shared with TRBD2. The germline gives CDR1 SGHRS, CDR2 YFSETQ. The CDR3 has 15 residues. J was trimmed by 3 bases and V by 3 bases; bases with no gene match: 3. The CDR3 DNA is TGCGCCAGCAGCTCCAGGACTAGCGGCTACAATGAGCAGTTCTTC. The encoded protein is CASSSRTSGYNEQFF.

The rearrangement links TRBV11-2 to TRBJ2-7, with 8 bases that match TRBD1. J was trimmed by 4 bases and V by 1 base; bases with no gene match: 6. The CDR3 loop spans 15 amino acids. In germline, CDR1 is SGHAT, CDR2 FQNNGV. The CDR3 spells CASSLARTGIYEQYF. The CDR3 nucleotides are TGTGCCAGCAGCTTAGCTCGGACAGGGATTTACGAGCAGTACTTC. Combining the CDR3 with reference TRBV11-2 and TRBJ2-7 gives the whole variable domain EAGVAQSPRYKIIEKRQSVAFWCNPISGHATLYWYQQILGQGPKLLIQFQNNGVVDDSQLPKDRFSAERLKGVDSTLKIQPAKLEDSAVYLCASSLARTGIYEQYFGPGTRLTVT.

This clone was detected once. The V and J genes are TRBV5-5 and TRBJ2-7; D uncertain. Germline-derived CDR1 and CDR2 are SGHKS and YYEKEE (reference sequence). This CDR3 region has 17 residues. V lost 1 base and J lost 0, with 17 bases in between. The CDR3 loop reads CASSLQNPGRSSYEQYF. The CDR3 nucleotides read TGTGCCAGCAGCTTGCAGAACCCCGGACGCAGCTCCTACGAGCAGTACTTC.

The V call is TRBV2, the J call TRBJ1-1, with D hard to call. This CDR3 is 12 amino acids long. With 5 bases removed from V and 5 bases from J, the gap between germline ends came to 9 bases. Germline V CDR1 and CDR2: SNHLY, FYNNEI. CDR3 nucleotides: TGTGCCAGCAGTTACTCGACTACTGAAGCTTTCTTT. Protein sequence: CASSYSTTEAFF.

In nucleotides, the CDR3 is TGTGCCAGCAGCTCTTCATATTTGGACAGATATACGCAGTATTTT. Its translation is CASSSSYLDRYTQYF. This rearrangement joins TRBV5-6 to TRBJ2-3; possibly TRBD1 for D (6 bases). This CDR3 is 15 amino acids long. The germline V gene has CDR1 SGHDT and CDR2 YYEEEE. The V gene lost 3 bases and the J gene lost 7 bases, with 18 bases spanning the gap. Full variable domain (missing parts from reference TRBV5-6 and TRBJ2-3): DAGVTQSPTHLIKTRGQQVTLRCSPKSGHDTVSWYQQALGQGPQFIFQYYEEEERQRGNFPDRFSGHQFPNYSSELNVNALLLGDSALYLCASSSSYLDRYTQYFGPGTRLTVL.

V is TRBV9 and J is TRBJ2-7, with 8 nucleotides matching TRBD1. Germline-derived CDR1 and CDR2 are SGDLS and YYNGEE. The CDR3 loop spans 15 amino acids. With 3 bases clipped from V and 6 bases from J, the junction kept 11 bases outside the gene matches. CDR3 coding DNA: TGTGCCAGCAGCGGGGGAGGACAGGGATCGGTCGAGCAGTACTTC. This codes for CASSGGGQGSVEQYF.

The sample holds many counts of this clone. The chain recombines TRBV7-2 with TRBJ1-2, with unresolved D. Trimming removed 1 base at V and 2 bases at J, with 5 bases between. The CDR3 runs 13 residues. Germline V gene lookup returns CDR1 SGHTA and CDR2 FQGNSA. CDR3 coding DNA: TGTGCCAGCAGCTTAGGACGGAACTATGGCTACACCTTC. It specifies CASSLGRNYGYTF.